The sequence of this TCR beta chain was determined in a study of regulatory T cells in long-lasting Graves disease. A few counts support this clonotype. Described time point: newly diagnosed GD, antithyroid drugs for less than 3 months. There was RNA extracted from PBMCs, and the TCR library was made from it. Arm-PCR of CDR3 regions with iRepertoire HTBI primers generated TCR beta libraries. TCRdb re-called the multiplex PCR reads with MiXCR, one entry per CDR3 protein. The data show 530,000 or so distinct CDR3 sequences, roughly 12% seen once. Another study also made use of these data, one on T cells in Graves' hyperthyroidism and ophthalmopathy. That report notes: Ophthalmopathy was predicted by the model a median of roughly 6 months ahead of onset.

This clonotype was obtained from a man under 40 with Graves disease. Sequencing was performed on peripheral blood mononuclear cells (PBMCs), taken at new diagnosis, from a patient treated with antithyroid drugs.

The DNA for the CDR3 is TGTGCCAGTAGTATAGGGCAGGTGGTGAGGCAGCCCCAGCATTTT. Translating gives CASSIGQVVRQPQHF. This chain uses TRBV19 with TRBJ1-5; no clear D. CDR3 length: 15 amino acids. With 1 base removed from V and 7 bases from J, the gap between germline ends came to 14 bases. The germline CDR1 and CDR2 sequences are LNHDA and SQIVND (reference sequence).